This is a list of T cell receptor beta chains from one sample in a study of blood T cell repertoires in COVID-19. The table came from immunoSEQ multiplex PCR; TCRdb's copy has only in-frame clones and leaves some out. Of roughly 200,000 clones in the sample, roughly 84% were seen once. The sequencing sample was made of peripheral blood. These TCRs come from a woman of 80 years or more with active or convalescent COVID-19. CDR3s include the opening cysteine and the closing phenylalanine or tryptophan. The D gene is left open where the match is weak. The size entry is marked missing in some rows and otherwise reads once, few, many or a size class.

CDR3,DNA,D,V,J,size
CASSHSGTGESYEQYF,TGCGCCAGCAGCCACTCCGGGACAGGGGAATCCTACGAGCAGTACTTC,TRBD1,TRBV4-3,TRBJ2-7,few
CAWSVASGGNTDTQYF,TGTGCCTGGAGTGTAGCTAGCGGGGGGAACACAGATACGCAGTATTTT,TRBD2,TRBV30,TRBJ2-3,once
CASSRRQGIWDEAFF,TGTGCCAGCAGTCGCCGACAGGGCATTTGGGATGAAGCTTTCTTT,TRBD1,TRBV6-5,TRBJ1-1,.
CASSPRGDYPEIQYF,TGTGCCAGCAGCCCTAGGGGGGACTACCCCGAAATTCAGTACTTC,.,TRBV7-2,TRBJ2-4,.
CASSAEGAWSGYTF,TGTGCCAGTAGTGCCGAGGGGGCATGGAGTGGCTACACCTTC,TRBD1,TRBV19,TRBJ1-2,few
CASSQGTGGNYGYTF,TGCGCCAGCAGCCAAGGGACAGGGGGGAACTATGGCTACACCTTC,TRBD1,TRBV5-1,TRBJ1-2,.
CASSLSRGGLAGFWNEQYF,TGTGCCAGCAGTTTATCAAGGGGCGGACTAGCGGGATTTTGGAACGAGCAGTACTTC,TRBD2,TRBV27,TRBJ2-7,.
CASSVTGGSTEAFF,TGTGCCAGCAGCGTCACAGGGGGTAGCACTGAAGCTTTCTTT,TRBD1,TRBV9,TRBJ1-1,.
CASKDSYNEQFF,TGTGCCAGCAAAGACTCGTACAATGAGCAGTTCTTC,.,TRBV6-6,TRBJ2-1,.
CASSLVPESNTYEQYF,TGCGCCAGCAGCTTGGTCCCCGAGAGCAATACCTACGAGCAGTACTTC,.,TRBV5-1,TRBJ2-7,.
CASSLAGQPTYERQYF,TGTGCCAGCAGCTTGGCGGGACAACCTACCTACGAGCGGCAGTACTTC,.,TRBV5-5,TRBJ2-7,.
CASSGQAGQPQHF,TGTGCCAGCAGCGGACAGGCCGGTCAGCCCCAGCATTTT,TRBD1,TRBV7-6,TRBJ1-5,.
CAWSVRGEAFF,TGTGCCTGGAGTGTACGGGGTGAAGCTTTCTTT,.,TRBV30,TRBJ1-1,.
CASSPFGDSQPQHF,TGTGCCAGCTCACCATTTGGAGACTCGCAGCCCCAGCATTTT,.,TRBV18,TRBJ1-5,.
CASSLDRGGPGTQYF,TGTGCCAGCAGCTTAGATAGGGGGGGGCCTGGTACGCAGTATTTT,.,TRBV7-2,TRBJ2-3,.
CASSGQGVNEQYF,TGTGCCAGCAGTGGGCAGGGTGTCAACGAGCAGTACTTC,.,TRBV2,TRBJ2-7,.
CASSLRVSSYNEQFF,TGTGCCAGCAGCCTCAGGGTGAGCTCCTACAATGAGCAGTTCTTC,.,TRBV5-4,TRBJ2-1,.
CASSPGHPYEQYF,TGTGCCAGCAGCCCCGGACATCCCTACGAGCAGTACTTC,.,TRBV7-9,TRBJ2-7,.
CATALTTGELFF,TGTGCCACCGCGTTAACCACCGGGGAGCTGTTTTTT,.,TRBV28,TRBJ2-2,.
CASSFIRGVEEKLFF,TGTGCCAGCAGTTTTATCCGGGGGGTGGAGGAAAAGCTGTTTTTT,.,TRBV28,TRBJ1-4,.
CASSDRTGGNQPQHF,TGTGCCAGCAGCGACCGGACAGGGGGCAATCAGCCCCAGCATTTT,TRBD1,TRBV7-9,TRBJ1-5,.
CASSSLSGQGSYGYTF,TGTGCCAGCAGCAGTTTATCAGGACAGGGGTCCTATGGCTACACCTTC,TRBD1,TRBV28,TRBJ1-2,.
CASSESRKSNYGYTF,TGTGCCAGCAGTGAGTCGAGAAAGAGTAACTATGGCTACACCTTC,.,TRBV25-1,TRBJ1-2,.
CASSSTSGQMYNEQFF,TGTGCCAGCAGTTCTACTAGCGGCCAGATGTACAATGAGCAGTTCTTC,TRBD2,TRBV2,TRBJ2-1,.